A single T cell receptor beta chain is shown here with its context. The target antigen is unknown. Germline CDR1 is ENHRY and CDR2 is SYGVKD. Trimming cost V 6 bases and J 7 bases; bases outside gene matches: 6. The CDR3 length is 14 residues. This entry comes from a study of cytomegalovirus exposure and HLA in healthy donors. Whole-study findings and limits: Published work reported that the classifier diagnosed cytomegalovirus status with high specificity and sensitivity. Later analysis identified several of the most significant clusters that appeared linked to common viral pathogens. It was only CMV serostatus that was available as immune exposure information. V- and J-gene trimming of TCR beta was linked (in a later analysis) to a missense DCLRE1C variant.

13 Jbeta primers and 60 Vbeta primers were used for the PCR. The data were produced by immunoSEQ multiplex PCR, yet TCRdb's version contains in-frame clones alone and is incomplete. Of about 250,000 clones in the sample, about 90% were seen once. This sequence was found in a girl aged 2 to 10 in good health and CMV-seronegative. The chain combines TRBV10-3 with TRBJ1-4; the match to TRBD1 covers 9 bases. The sample comprised PBMCs. CDR3 DNA: TGTGCCATCAGCAACAGGGGGCTGGGTGAAAAACTGTTTTTT. It yields the protein CAISNRGLGEKLFF.